This T cell receptor beta chain was captured by sequencing in a study of T cells in Graves' hyperthyroidism and ophthalmopathy. Amplified regions were TCR beta CDR3 sequences from RNA transcripts. Researchers ran a first-round RT-PCR on the TCR CDR3 using the HTBI primer set. A single record per CDR3 protein comes from TCRdb applying MiXCR to the multiplex PCR reads. The sample contains around 350,000 distinct CDR3 sequences, over 15% of which appear only once. Graves' hyperthyroidism qualified as stable when ophthalmopathy did not progress within 18 months. Source material for PBMCs was 10 ml fresh peripheral blood. Germline V CDR1 and CDR2: LGHDT, YNNKEL (reference sequence). V lost 0 bases and J 7 bases, leaving 9 bases between the germline ends. The CDR3 is 13 amino acids. This clonotype was found many times.

The TCR sequence derives from a woman under 30 with Graves' hyperthyroidism. This chain links TRBV3-1 with TRBJ1-1; D call uncertain. The sequencing input was blood. The CDR3 DNA follows: TGTGCCAGCAGCCAAGAACGGTTAGGTGAAGCTTTCTTT. This encodes CASSQERLGEAFF.